This is a list of T cell receptor beta chains from one sample in a study of vaccination and CD4 T cells after COVID-19. One entry per CDR3 protein, called by TCRdb with MiXCR from the PCR reads. The table has approximately 29,000 distinct CDR3 sequences, roughly 45% seen once; the top ten hold over 4.5%. Here the sequenced sample was CD4+ T cells from blood, taken about 7 months after SARS-CoV-2 vaccination. The receptors were sampled from a human donor who had recovered from COVID-19. The CDR3 runs from the conserved cysteine through the conserved F or W. Each record gives: V gene, clone size, J gene, D gene, CDR3 DNA, CDR3 protein. D genes are given only for firm matches. A row's size may be missing; if present it is once, few, many or a size class.

v_gene: TRBV7-9; abundance: -; j_gene: TRBJ2-5; d_gene: TRBD1; CDR3nt: TGTGCCAGCAGCTTAGGGACAGGGGGCCCAGAGACCCAGTACTTC; CDR3aa: CASSLGTGGPETQYF
v_gene: TRBV15; abundance: few; j_gene: TRBJ1-2; d_gene: TRBD1; CDR3nt: TGTGCCACCAGCCTTGGGACAGGGGGCGACTATGGCTACACCTTC; CDR3aa: CATSLGTGGDYGYTF
v_gene: TRBV20-1; abundance: -; j_gene: TRBJ2-5; d_gene: TRBD1; CDR3nt: TGCAGTGCTAGAGTGACAGGGAAAGAGACCCAGTACTTC; CDR3aa: CSARVTGKETQYF
v_gene: TRBV21-1; abundance: few; j_gene: TRBJ1-1; d_gene: -; CDR3nt: TGTGCCAGCACCACACTCCAAGGGGGGCTGGACACTGAAGCTTTCTTT; CDR3aa: CASTTLQGGLDTEAFF
v_gene: TRBV6-1; abundance: few; j_gene: TRBJ2-7; d_gene: TRBD2; CDR3nt: TGTGCCAGCAGGGAGAGCGGGAGCTCCTACGAGCAGTACTTC; CDR3aa: CASRESGSSYEQYF
v_gene: TRBV5-4; abundance: -; j_gene: TRBJ2-5; d_gene: TRBD2; CDR3nt: TGTGCCAGCAGCCCCCCGGGAGCGGGAGTCGAGACCCAGTACTTC; CDR3aa: CASSPPGAGVETQYF
v_gene: TRBV20-1; abundance: -; j_gene: TRBJ2-3; d_gene: TRBD2; CDR3nt: TGCAGTGCTTTAGCGGGAATCTCAGATACGCAGTATTTT; CDR3aa: CSALAGISDTQYF
v_gene: TRBV7-9; abundance: -; j_gene: TRBJ2-1; d_gene: TRBD2; CDR3nt: TGTGCCAGCAGCTTGGGGACTAGCGGGAATAATGAGCAGTTCTTC; CDR3aa: CASSLGTSGNNEQFF
v_gene: TRBV4-3; abundance: medium-sized; j_gene: TRBJ2-7; d_gene: -; CDR3nt: TGCGCCAGCAGCCAAGGGTGGGGCTACGAGCAGTACTTC; CDR3aa: CASSQGWGYEQYF
v_gene: TRBV20-1; abundance: few; j_gene: TRBJ2-5; d_gene: TRBD2; CDR3nt: TGCAGTGCTAGCCGACTAGCAGAGACCCAGTACTTC; CDR3aa: CSASRLAETQYF
v_gene: TRBV6-5; abundance: few; j_gene: TRBJ1-6; d_gene: TRBD1; CDR3nt: TGTGCCAGCAGTTACGCGACAGGGAAAAATTCACCCCTCCACTTT; CDR3aa: CASSYATGKNSPLHF
v_gene: TRBV19; abundance: -; j_gene: TRBJ2-5; d_gene: -; CDR3nt: TGTGCCAGTAGTACCGGGTGGCACACAAAAGAGACCCAGTACTTC; CDR3aa: CASSTGWHTKETQYF
v_gene: TRBV6-5; abundance: -; j_gene: TRBJ2-2; d_gene: -; CDR3nt: TGTGCCAGCAGTTGGTCCCAGATGGCCGGGGAGCTGTTTTTT; CDR3aa: CASSWSQMAGELFF
v_gene: TRBV4-1; abundance: few; j_gene: TRBJ2-1; d_gene: TRBD1; CDR3nt: TGCGCCAGCAGACCAACCAGGGGGAGCTCCTACAATGAGCAGTTCTTC; CDR3aa: CASRPTRGSSYNEQFF
v_gene: TRBV7-3; abundance: few; j_gene: TRBJ1-1; d_gene: -; CDR3nt: TGTGCCAGCAGCCCTTCTGGTAACACTGAAGCTTTCTTT; CDR3aa: CASSPSGNTEAFF
v_gene: TRBV20-1; abundance: -; j_gene: TRBJ1-1; d_gene: -; CDR3nt: TGCAGTGCAATAACGCCGATCCCTTTCTTT; CDR3aa: CSAITPIPFF
v_gene: TRBV28; abundance: -; j_gene: TRBJ2-1; d_gene: -; CDR3nt: TGTGCCAGCAGCCAACGCGGGACCCCTTACCTCAATGAGCAGTTCTTC; CDR3aa: CASSQRGTPYLNEQFF
v_gene: TRBV28; abundance: -; j_gene: TRBJ2-7; d_gene: TRBD2; CDR3nt: TGTGCCAGCAGTTTTCTAGCGGGAGTACTTTTGGGCGAGCAGTACTTC; CDR3aa: CASSFLAGVLLGEQYF
v_gene: TRBV19; abundance: -; j_gene: TRBJ2-6; d_gene: -; CDR3nt: TGTGCCAGTAAGGAACCTGGGGCCAACGTCCTGACTTTC; CDR3aa: CASKEPGANVLTF
v_gene: TRBV15; abundance: -; j_gene: TRBJ2-1; d_gene: -; CDR3nt: TGTGCCACCAGCAGAGATGCCGCCAATGAGCAGTTCTTC; CDR3aa: CATSRDAANEQFF
v_gene: TRBV20-1; abundance: -; j_gene: TRBJ1-2; d_gene: -; CDR3nt: TGCAGTGCTACTCGCACAGGGACTCAAGCGGGCTACACCTTC; CDR3aa: CSATRTGTQAGYTF
v_gene: TRBV6-1; abundance: few; j_gene: TRBJ2-5; d_gene: -; CDR3nt: TGTGCCAGCAGTGCTGGGCGGGAAGAGACCCAGTACTTC; CDR3aa: CASSAGREETQYF
v_gene: TRBV5-1; abundance: -; j_gene: TRBJ2-7; d_gene: -; CDR3nt: TGCGCCAGCAGCTTGGCCGTAGGCGAGCAGTACTTC; CDR3aa: CASSLAVGEQYF
v_gene: TRBV7-2; abundance: few; j_gene: TRBJ1-2; d_gene: -; CDR3nt: TGTGCCAGCAGCTCGGGAGGATATGGCTACACCTTC; CDR3aa: CASSSGGYGYTF
v_gene: TRBV19; abundance: few; j_gene: TRBJ1-5; d_gene: -; CDR3nt: TGTGCCAGTAGTGTACAGGGAAGCGGCAATCAGCCCCAGCATTTT; CDR3aa: CASSVQGSGNQPQHF
v_gene: TRBV20-1; abundance: few; j_gene: TRBJ2-1; d_gene: TRBD2; CDR3nt: TGCAGTGCTAGTGGCGGGACTACCGTCAATGAGCAGTTCTTC; CDR3aa: CSASGGTTVNEQFF
v_gene: TRBV20-1; abundance: few; j_gene: TRBJ2-2; d_gene: TRBD2; CDR3nt: TGCAGTGCTAGGGCCACGGGACTAGCGGGAGTGGCCGGGGAGCTGTTTTTT; CDR3aa: CSARATGLAGVAGELFF
v_gene: TRBV28; abundance: -; j_gene: TRBJ2-7; d_gene: -; CDR3nt: TGTGCCAGCAGTTTATCCTTATGGGCAGGGAACGCGTACGAGCAGTACTTC; CDR3aa: CASSLSLWAGNAYEQYF
v_gene: TRBV28; abundance: -; j_gene: TRBJ2-3; d_gene: -; CDR3nt: TGTGCCAGCAGTTTGGAGAAAAGGGTTGGAGATACGCAGTATTTT; CDR3aa: CASSLEKRVGDTQYF
v_gene: TRBV10-3; abundance: -; j_gene: TRBJ1-1; d_gene: -; CDR3nt: TGTGCCACCGACGGCGGGGGGCGGAACACTGAAGCTTTCTTT; CDR3aa: CATDGGGRNTEAFF
v_gene: TRBV2; abundance: -; j_gene: TRBJ1-6; d_gene: -; CDR3nt: TGTGCCAGCAGAGAACAGGGAAATAATTCACCCCTCCACTTT; CDR3aa: CASREQGNNSPLHF
v_gene: TRBV24-1; abundance: -; j_gene: TRBJ2-5; d_gene: TRBD2; CDR3nt: TGTGCCACCAGCGCTCCGGGACTAGCGGGACCGTACCAAGAGACCCAGTACTTC; CDR3aa: CATSAPGLAGPYQETQYF
v_gene: TRBV6-1; abundance: -; j_gene: TRBJ2-6; d_gene: -; CDR3nt: TGTGCCACGGTGAACAGGGTTACTGGGGCCAACGTCCTGACTTTC; CDR3aa: CATVNRVTGANVLTF
v_gene: TRBV14; abundance: -; j_gene: TRBJ2-3; d_gene: -; CDR3nt: TGTGCCAGCAGCCAAGAGAAGGGCCTTCGCACAGATACGCAGTATTTT; CDR3aa: CASSQEKGLRTDTQYF
v_gene: TRBV27; abundance: -; j_gene: TRBJ2-3; d_gene: TRBD2; CDR3nt: TGTGCCAGCAGTCATCAGCGGGACCCCAGCACAGATACGCAGTATTTT; CDR3aa: CASSHQRDPSTDTQYF
v_gene: TRBV6-4; abundance: few; j_gene: TRBJ1-2; d_gene: -; CDR3nt: TGTGCCAGCAGTGCGACTTCAGGGGAGGGCTACACCTTC; CDR3aa: CASSATSGEGYTF
v_gene: TRBV7-2; abundance: few; j_gene: TRBJ2-3; d_gene: TRBD2; CDR3nt: TGTGCCAGCAGCTTGCAAGCGGGAGGGCTCCATACGCAGTATTTT; CDR3aa: CASSLQAGGLHTQYF